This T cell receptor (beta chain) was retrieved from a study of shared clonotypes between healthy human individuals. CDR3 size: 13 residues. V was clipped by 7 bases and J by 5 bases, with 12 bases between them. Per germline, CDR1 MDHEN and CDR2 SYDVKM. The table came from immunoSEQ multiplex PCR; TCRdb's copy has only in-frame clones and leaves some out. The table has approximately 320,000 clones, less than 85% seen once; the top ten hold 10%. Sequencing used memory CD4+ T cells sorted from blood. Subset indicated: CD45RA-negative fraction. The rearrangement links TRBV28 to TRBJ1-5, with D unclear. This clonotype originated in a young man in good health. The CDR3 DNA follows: TGTGCCAGCACTTGGTTTCCCGATCAGCCCCAGCATTTT. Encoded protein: CASTWFPDQPQHF.